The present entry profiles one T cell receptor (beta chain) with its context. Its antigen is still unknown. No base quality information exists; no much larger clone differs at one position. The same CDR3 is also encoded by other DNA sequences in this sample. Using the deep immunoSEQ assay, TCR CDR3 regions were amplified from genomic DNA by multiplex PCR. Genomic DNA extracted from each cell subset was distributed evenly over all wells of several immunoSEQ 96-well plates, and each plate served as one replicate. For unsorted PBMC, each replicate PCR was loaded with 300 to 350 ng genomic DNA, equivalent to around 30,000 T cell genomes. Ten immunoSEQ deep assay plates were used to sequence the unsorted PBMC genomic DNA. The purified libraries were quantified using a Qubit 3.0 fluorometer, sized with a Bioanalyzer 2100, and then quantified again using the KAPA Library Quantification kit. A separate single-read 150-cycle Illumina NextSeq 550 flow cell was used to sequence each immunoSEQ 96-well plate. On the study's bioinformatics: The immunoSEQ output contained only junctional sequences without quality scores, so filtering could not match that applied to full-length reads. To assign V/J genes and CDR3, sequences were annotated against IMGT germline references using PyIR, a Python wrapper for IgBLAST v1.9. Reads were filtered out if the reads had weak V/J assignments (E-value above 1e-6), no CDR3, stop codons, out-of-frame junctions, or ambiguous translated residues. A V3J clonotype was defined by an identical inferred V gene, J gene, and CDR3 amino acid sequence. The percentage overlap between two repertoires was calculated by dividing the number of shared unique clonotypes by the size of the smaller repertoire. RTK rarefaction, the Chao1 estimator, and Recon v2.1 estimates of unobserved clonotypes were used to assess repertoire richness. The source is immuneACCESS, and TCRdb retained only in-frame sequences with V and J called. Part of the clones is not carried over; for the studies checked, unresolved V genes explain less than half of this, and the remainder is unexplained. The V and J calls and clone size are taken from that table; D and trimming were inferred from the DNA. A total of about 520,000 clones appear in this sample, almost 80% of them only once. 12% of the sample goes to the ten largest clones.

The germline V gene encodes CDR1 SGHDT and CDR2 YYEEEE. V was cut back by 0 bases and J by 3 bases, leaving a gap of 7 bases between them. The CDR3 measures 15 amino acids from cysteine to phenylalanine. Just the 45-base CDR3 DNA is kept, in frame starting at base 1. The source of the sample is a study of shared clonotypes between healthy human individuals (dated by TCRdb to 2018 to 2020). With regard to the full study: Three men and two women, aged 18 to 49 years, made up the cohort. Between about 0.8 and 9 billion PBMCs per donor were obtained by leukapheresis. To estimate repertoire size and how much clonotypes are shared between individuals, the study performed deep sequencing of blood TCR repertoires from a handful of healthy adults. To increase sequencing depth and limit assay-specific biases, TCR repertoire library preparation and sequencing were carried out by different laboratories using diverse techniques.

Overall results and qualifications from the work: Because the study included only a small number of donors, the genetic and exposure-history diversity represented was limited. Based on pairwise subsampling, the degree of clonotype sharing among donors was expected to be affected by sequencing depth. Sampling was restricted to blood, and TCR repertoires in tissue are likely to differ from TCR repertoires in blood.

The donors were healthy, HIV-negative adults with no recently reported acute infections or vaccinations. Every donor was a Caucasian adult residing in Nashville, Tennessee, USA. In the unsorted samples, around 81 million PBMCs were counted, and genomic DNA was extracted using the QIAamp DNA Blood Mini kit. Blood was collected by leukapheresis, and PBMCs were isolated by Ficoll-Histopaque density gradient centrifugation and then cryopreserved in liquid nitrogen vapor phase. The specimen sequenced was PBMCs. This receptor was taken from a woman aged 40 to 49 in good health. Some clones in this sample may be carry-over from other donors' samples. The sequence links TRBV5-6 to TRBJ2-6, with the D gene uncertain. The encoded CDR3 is CASSLGASGANVLTF. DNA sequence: TGTGCCAGCAGCTTGGGAGCGAGTGGGGCCAACGTCCTGACTTTC.